The 24 T cell receptor beta chains below were found in one sample sequenced in a study of shared clonotypes between healthy human individuals. This table comes from immunoSEQ multiplex PCR, and its TCRdb copy is limited to in-frame clones, with some not included. The sample holds over 700,000 clones, 55% to 80% seen once. Sequencing was carried out using memory CD4+ T cells sorted from blood. The subset was: CD45RA-negative fraction. These receptors came from a woman under 40 in good health.

V gene TRBV5-4 combines with J gene TRBJ2-3; no firm D call. The ends were cut back, 5 bases at V and 6 bases at J, with 13 bases in the middle. Looked up from germline, CDR1 is SGHNT and CDR2 is YYREEE (reference sequence). The CDR3 is 13 amino acids. The CDR3, as DNA: TGTGCCAGCAGGAACTACACCTACGATACGCAGTATTTT. Translated, it gives CASRNYTYDTQYF.

J is TRBJ1-1 and V is TRBV5-1, with 8 bases fitting TRBD1. There are 16 residues in the CDR3. CDR1 and CDR2 from the germline V gene are SGHRS and YFSETQ. The V and J ends lost 4 bases and 4 bases, in that order; junction bases with no gene match: 12. The chain's CDR3 is CASSPPATGAVTEAFF. Here the CDR3 DNA reads TGCGCCAGCAGCCCACCGGCGACAGGGGCGGTCACTGAAGCTTTCTTT.

The chain uses TRBV5-4 and TRBJ2-1, with 12 bases matching TRBD2. The trim removed 4 bases at V and 0 bases at J, leaving 11 bases unmatched. This CDR3 spans 19 amino acids. CDR1 and CDR2 from the germline V gene are SGHNT and YYREEE (reference sequence). The CDR3 region has the DNA TGTGCCAGCAGCCCAGGACTAGCGGGGCTCACGGGCTCCTACAATGAGCAGTTCTTC. Translated, it gives CASSPGLAGLTGSYNEQFF.

CDR3 residues: CASSLSGTNYGYTF. The CDR3 coding sequence is TGCGCCAGCAGCTTGTCAGGGACTAACTATGGCTACACCTTC. V gene TRBV5-1 combines with J gene TRBJ1-2; D may be TRBD1 (5 bases). CDR1 SGHRS and CDR2 YFSETQ come from the germline V gene. The V gene lost 1 base and the J gene lost 0 bases, with 7 bases spanning the gap. CDR3 length: 14 amino acids.

The chain is built from TRBV7-9 and TRBJ2-5; 10 bases match TRBD1. Judging by the DNA end, TRBJ2-7 fits better; the J call may be wrong. Germline V lookup: CDR1 SEHNR, CDR2 FQNEAQ (reference sequence). This CDR3 has 14 residues. CDR3 region: CASSSGQGPYEQYF. The CDR3 DNA sequence: TGTGCCAGCAGCTCGGGACAGGGGCCCTACGAGCAGTACTTC.

This clone was counted only a few times. The CDR3 sequence: CSVGLFSVYGYTF. CDR3 nucleotide sequence: TGCAGCGTGGGACTCTTCTCGGTCTATGGCTACACCTTC. This rearrangement joins TRBV29-1 to TRBJ1-2, with a possible D match to TRBD1 (5 bases). CDR1 is SQVTM, CDR2 ANQGSEA, per germline. V dropped 6 bases and J dropped 4 bases, with 15 bases sitting between them. CDR3 length: 13 amino acids.

This clone occurred a few times. This chain joins TRBV11-3 and TRBJ1-1, with a weak D call TRBD1 (6 bases). The CDR3 is 15 residues long. Trimming took 0 bases from V and 4 from J, leaving 12 bases between them. Germline loops: CDR1 SGHNT, CDR2 YENEEA. The CDR3 region has the DNA TGTGCCAGCAGCTTAGATTCCAGGGGAGGCACTGAAGCTTTCTTT. Its translation is CASSLDSRGGTEAFF.

This sequence joins TRBV28 and TRBJ2-3, with D perhaps matching TRBD2 (6 bases). V was trimmed by 6 bases and J by 0 bases, leaving 22 bases between them. Per the germline V gene, CDR1 is MDHEN and CDR2 is SYDVKM. The CDR3 extends over 18 amino acids. The CDR3 protein is CASSQRVPRAYSTDTQYF. CDR3 DNA: TGTGCCAGCAGCCAGCGGGTTCCGAGGGCCTATAGCACAGATACGCAGTATTTT.

The chain is built from TRBV5-1 and TRBJ1-2; no definite D call. Germline V gene sequence: CDR1 SGHRS, CDR2 YFSETQ. The CDR3 is 13 amino acids. V gave up 0 bases and J gave up 6 bases, with 9 bases separating them. CDR3 protein: CASSLGQEHGYTF. CDR3 DNA sequence: TGCGCCAGCAGCTTGGGGCAGGAGCATGGCTACACCTTC.

As for this clone: An end of the junction differs from the germline gene, which may be a read error. Other nucleotide sequences in the sample specify the same CDR3. This sequence joins TRBV6-6 and TRBJ1-5; 8 nucleotides line up with TRBD1. The CDR3 length is 13 residues. CDR1 and CDR2 from the germline V gene are MNHNY and SVGAGI (reference sequence). CDR3 loop: CASSIGQGQPQHF. DNA for the CDR3: TGTGCCAGCAGCATAGGACAGGGCCAGCCCCAACATTTT.

There are a few counts of this clone. The genes are TRBV11-1 and TRBJ1-1; D uncertain. Trimming shortened V by 2 bases and J by 2 bases, and 9 bases separated the two germline ends. Germline CDR1 reads SGHAT; CDR2 reads FQDESV (reference sequence). This CDR3 region has 14 residues. The CDR3 loop is CASSLFLGNTEAFF. DNA of the CDR3: TGTGCCAGCAGCTTATTCTTGGGAAACACTGAAGCTTTCTTT.

There are a few counts of this clone. This sequence joins TRBV7-9 and TRBJ1-2; possible D gene TRBD1, 6 bases. This CDR3 is built from 14 residues. The V gene lost 6 bases and the J gene lost 5 bases, with 16 bases spanning the gap. Germline V CDR1 and CDR2: SEHNR, FQNEAQ (reference sequence). The CDR3 DNA is TGTGCCAGCAGTACTGAGGGACAAGTTTATGGCTACACCTTC. Translated: CASSTEGQVYGYTF.

The chain links TRBV5-1 to TRBJ1-6, with 8 nucleotides matching TRBD1. Germline V gives CDR1 SGHRS, CDR2 YFSETQ. The CDR3 loop spans 13 amino acids. Trimming removed 5 bases from V and 8 bases from J; junction bases left unmatched: 3. This CDR3 is CASRGQEYSPLHF. The CDR3 DNA follows: TGCGCCAGCAGGGGACAGGAATATTCACCCCTCCACTTT.

The chain combines TRBV4-1 with TRBJ2-3; 10 positions match TRBD2. This CDR3 is built from 18 residues. V was clipped by 0 bases and J by 4 bases; unmatched bases: 10. Germline V gene lookup returns CDR1 MGHRA and CDR2 YSYEKL. The CDR3 here is CASSQDLVLAGESDTQYF. CDR3 in DNA: TGCGCCAGCAGCCAAGATCTTGTGCTAGCGGGAGAGTCAGATACGCAGTATTTT.

At least ten counts were recorded for this clone. The genes are TRBV5-1 and TRBJ2-1; possibly TRBD1 for D (6 bases). Germline V gene lookup returns CDR1 SGHRS and CDR2 YFSETQ. V lost 0 bases to trimming and J lost 9 bases, with 16 bases between them. The CDR3 covers 15 residues. The DNA for the CDR3 is TGCGCCAGCAGCTTGGCGAAGGGGGAAAAGGGTGAGCAGTTCTTC. It codes for CASSLAKGEKGEQFF.

The chain joins TRBV29-1 to TRBJ1-5, with 7 bases matching TRBD1. Per the germline V gene, CDR1 is SQVTM and CDR2 is ANQGSEA. Trimming took 5 bases from V and 7 from J; bases not matched to a gene: 5. This CDR3 is built from 12 residues. The chain's CDR3 is CSVQGEGQPQHF. The CDR3 DNA follows: TGCAGCGTTCAGGGGGAGGGACAGCCCCAGCATTTT. The variable domain in full, with the rest retrieved from reference TRBV29-1 and TRBJ1-5, is SAVISQKPSRDICQRGTSLTIQCQVDSQVTMMFWYRQQPGQSLTLIATANQGSEATYESGFVIDKFPISRPNLTFSTLTVSNMSPEDSSIYLCSVQGEGQPQHFGDGTRLSIL.

This chain links TRBV28 with TRBJ2-7; a weak D match, TRBD1 (5 bases). The V end was cut by 2 bases, the J end by 2 bases, with 19 bases between. This CDR3 has 17 amino acids. Per germline, CDR1 MDHEN and CDR2 SYDVKM. CDR3 nucleotide sequence: TGTGCCAGCAGTTTACCTAAGTACCGGAAGGGGCCCTACGAGCAGTACTTC. Its translation is CASSLPKYRKGPYEQYF.

This chain joins TRBV11-2 and TRBJ2-1, with D tentatively TRBD1 (5 bases). Germline CDR1 is SGHAT and CDR2 is FQNNGV. The CDR3 is 15 amino acids. The V end lost 6 bases, the J end lost 6 bases, and 18 bases lay between the germline ends. The chain's CDR3 is CASSSGRAAGNEQFF. The CDR3, as DNA: TGTGCCAGCAGTTCAGGCAGGGCTGCTGGCAATGAGCAGTTCTTC.

V and J are TRBV7-8 and TRBJ2-1, with D maybe TRBD1 (7 bases). This CDR3 has 18 residues. The V gene lost 3 bases and the J gene lost 1 base, with 19 bases spanning the gap. The germline V gene has CDR1 SGHVS and CDR2 FQNEAQ. The CDR3 reads CASSLPAGGLRSYNEQFF. DNA for the CDR3: TGTGCCAGCAGCTTGCCGGCAGGGGGACTGAGGTCCTACAATGAGCAGTTCTTC. Supplemented by reference TRBV7-8 and TRBJ2-1, the full variable domain reads GAGVSQSPRYKVAKRGQDVALRCDPISGHVSLFWYQQALGQGPEFLTYFQNEAQLDKSGLPSDRFFAERPEGSVSTLKIQRTQQEDSAVYLCASSLPAGGLRSYNEQFFGPGTRLTVL.

The V and J genes are TRBV5-1 and TRBJ2-2; D is unresolved. Deletions cut 1 base from V and 5 bases from J, with 15 bases between. The CDR3 has 16 amino acids. Germline values: CDR1 SGHRS, CDR2 YFSETQ. This CDR3 is CASSLYGPGGTGELFF. CDR3 bases: TGCGCCAGCAGCTTGTATGGGCCCGGTGGGACCGGGGAGCTGTTTTTT.

The chain uses TRBV7-7 and TRBJ2-5, with 8 bases that match TRBD2. The CDR3 length is 14 residues. With V trimmed by 5 bases and J by 4 bases, 6 bases remained unmatched. Germline CDR1 and CDR2: SSHAT and FNYEAQ (reference sequence). As DNA, the CDR3 is TGTGCCAGCAGCCCATCGGGAGGGGTAGAGACCCAGTACTTC. Amino acid sequence: CASSPSGGVETQYF.

The chain is built from TRBV18 and TRBJ1-5, with a weak D call TRBD1 (6 bases). Germline CDR1 KGHSH, CDR2 LQKENI. Deletions cut 6 bases from V and 10 bases from J, with 22 bases between. The CDR3 runs to 15 residues. CDR3 DNA sequence: TGTGCCAGCTCTCGGGGGGCAGGCGAATTTGATCCCCAGCATTTT. Amino acid sequence: CASSRGAGEFDPQHF.

CDR3 bases: TGTGCCAGCAGCTTAGGGACAGGCCGGAACACTGAAGCTTTCTTT. It codes for CASSLGTGRNTEAFF. V is TRBV7-8 and J is TRBJ1-1; 7 bases align to TRBD1. This CDR3 comprises 15 residues. Germline CDR1 SGHVS, CDR2 FQNEAQ. V shed 1 base, J shed 1 base, and the junction held 3 bases outside the gene matches.

The chain links TRBV7-2 to TRBJ2-7; D unresolved. Germline assignment: CDR1 SGHTA and CDR2 FQGNSA. V was cut by 3 bases and J by 0 bases, with 9 bases left in between. The length of the CDR3 is 14 residues. The CDR3, as DNA: TGTGCCAGCAGCTTCGGCTCTCCCTCCTACGAGCAGTACTTC. It is translated as CASSFGSPSYEQYF.